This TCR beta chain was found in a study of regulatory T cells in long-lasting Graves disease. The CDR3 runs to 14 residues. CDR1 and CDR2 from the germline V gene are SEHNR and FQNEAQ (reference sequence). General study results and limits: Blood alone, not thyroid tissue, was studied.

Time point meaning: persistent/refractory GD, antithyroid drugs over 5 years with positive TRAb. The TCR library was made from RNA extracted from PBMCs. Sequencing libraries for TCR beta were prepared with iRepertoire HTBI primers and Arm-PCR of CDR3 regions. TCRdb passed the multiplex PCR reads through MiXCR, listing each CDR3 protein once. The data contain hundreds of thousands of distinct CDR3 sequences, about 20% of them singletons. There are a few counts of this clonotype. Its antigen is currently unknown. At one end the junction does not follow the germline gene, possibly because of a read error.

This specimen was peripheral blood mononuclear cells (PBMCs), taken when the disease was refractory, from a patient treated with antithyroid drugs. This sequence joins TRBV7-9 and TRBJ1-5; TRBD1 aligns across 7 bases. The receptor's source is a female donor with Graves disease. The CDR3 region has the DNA TGTGCCAGCAGCTTTGAGGGTACAGACAGGGCTCCCATTTTT. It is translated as CASSFEGTDRAPIF.